This TCR beta chain derives from a study of T cell repertoires in cytomegalovirus infection. Study findings and constraints: Adding up the frequency of public TCR beta families identified people who carried CMV plus the relevant HLA. CMV-specific TCR beta clonotypes restricted by HLA-C dominated the ex vivo response.

A note on this clonotype: Its antigen is as yet unknown.

TCRdb analysed the reads with MiXCR anew, one entry per CDR3 protein. The table lists 95,000 to 120,000 distinct CDR3 sequences, around 30% of them singletons. V was clipped by 10 bases and J by 0 bases; unmatched bases: 6. Germline assignment: CDR1 MNHNS and CDR2 SASEGT. The CDR3 is 13 residues long. The sample consisted of CD8+ T cells from cultured PBMCs, taken from culture after CMV antigen stimulation. The rearrangement uses TRBV6-1 and TRBJ2-7; TRBD1 matches at 7 bases. The TCR was taken from a human donor in good health (CMV status not recorded). Some clones in this sample may be carry-over from other donors' samples. The CDR3 bases are TGTGCCACCGAGGACAGGAGCTCCTACGAGCAGTACTTC. Translated, it gives CATEDRSSYEQYF.